This entry lists 25 T cell receptor beta chains sequenced from one sample in a study of T-cell reconstitution after alpha-beta-depleted transplantation in children. Preparation of the TCRbeta library involved a method that used unique molecular identifiers. MiXCR, run by TCRdb on the PCR reads, gives a single entry per CDR3 protein. The sample contains 450,000 to 600,000 distinct CDR3 sequences, roughly 13% of which appear only once. Sequences were derived from PBMCs, mostly from graft donor cells, sampled 360 days after TCRalphabeta/CD19-depleted stem cell transplant. The receptors here all came from a male patient between 10 and 17 years old who had a stem cell transplant for acute myeloid leukemia, so the T cells may come from the graft donor.

The V gene is TRBV4-3, the J gene TRBJ1-2, with D perhaps matching TRBD1 (5 bases). The CDR3 is 16 amino acids. V was shortened by 1 base and J by 8 bases, with 20 bases between the two germline ends. CDR1 is LGHNA and CDR2 is YSLEER in the germline V gene. CDR3: CASSQVLWGWEGGYTF. The CDR3 DNA follows: TGCGCCAGCAGCCAAGTTTTGTGGGGCTGGGAAGGAGGCTACACCTTC.

CDR3 bases: TGTGCCATCAATAAGGGGGCGCCGGACACCGGGGAGCTGTTTTTT. Its translation: CAINKGAPDTGELFF. V and J are TRBV10-3 and TRBJ2-2; TRBD1 matches at 7 bases. The CDR3 extends over 15 amino acids. Germline V CDR1 and CDR2: ENHRY, SYGVKD. Trimming took 7 bases from V and 3 from J; bases not matched to a gene: 8.

This clonotype came up many times. V is TRBV7-3 and J is TRBJ2-1, with D perhaps matching TRBD2 (5 bases). V lost 2 bases and J lost 7, with 21 bases in between. Per germline, CDR1 SGHTA and CDR2 FQGTGA. CDR3 length: 17 residues. The CDR3 sequence is CASSLSLGPPRGNEQFF. CDR3 DNA sequence: TGTGCCAGCAGCTTATCTCTCGGCCCCCCGCGCGGGAATGAGCAGTTCTTC.

The chain is built from TRBV7-3 and TRBJ2-2, with D possibly matching TRBD1 (5 bases). V was clipped by 3 bases and J by 1 base, with 12 bases between them. The CDR3 consists of 16 residues. The germline V gene has CDR1 SGHTA and CDR2 FQGTGA. CDR3 protein: CASSFMVGRNTGELFF. DNA of the CDR3: TGTGCCAGCAGCTTTATGGTGGGGCGGAACACCGGGGAGCTGTTTTTT. Full variable domain (remainder filled in from reference TRBV7-3 and TRBJ2-2): GAGVSQTPSNKVTEKGKYVELRCDPISGHTALYWYRQSLGQGPEFLIYFQGTGAADDSGLPNDRFFAVRPEGSVSTLKIQRTERGDSAVYLCASSFMVGRNTGELFFGEGSRLTVL.

This chain uses TRBV19 with TRBJ2-7; the D is unclear. V gave up 2 bases and J gave up 6 bases, with 14 bases separating them. CDR1 LNHDA and CDR2 SQIVND come from the germline V gene (reference sequence). The CDR3 has 14 amino acids. The CDR3 nucleotides read TGTGCCAGTAGTATAAGCCGACAAGCAGGCGAGCAGTACTTC. Amino acid sequence: CASSISRQAGEQYF. The variable domain in full, with the rest retrieved from reference TRBV19 and TRBJ2-7, is DGGITQSPKYLFRKEGQNVTLSCEQNLNHDAMYWYRQDPGQGLRLIYYSQIVNDFQKGDIAEGYSVSREKKESFPLTVTSAQKNPTAFYLCASSISRQAGEQYFGPGTRLTVT.

This clonotype was observed a few times. The genes are TRBV7-9 and TRBJ2-2; no clear D gene. Trimming removed 5 bases at V and 6 bases at J, with 13 bases between. The CDR3 is 14 residues long. The germline V gene has CDR1 SEHNR and CDR2 FQNEAQ (reference sequence). The CDR3 protein is CASSPSIAPGELFF. The CDR3 nucleotides are TGTGCCAGCAGCCCATCCATAGCCCCCGGGGAGCTGTTTTTT.

This clonotype was counted many times. The J gene is TRBJ1-2, the V gene TRBV7-3; D gene uncertain. Trimming took off 6 bases at V and 0 bases at J, with 8 bases between the two ends. The CDR3 has 13 residues. In germline, CDR1 is SGHTA, CDR2 FQGTGA. The CDR3 DNA sequence: TGTGCCAGCAGGTTGGGAGCTAACTATGGCTACACCTTC. Amino acid sequence: CASRLGANYGYTF. Combining the CDR3 with reference TRBV7-3 and TRBJ1-2 gives the whole variable domain GAGVSQTPSNKVTEKGKYVELRCDPISGHTALYWYRQSLGQGPEFLIYFQGTGAADDSGLPNDRFFAVRPEGSVSTLKIQRTERGDSAVYLCASRLGANYGYTFGSGTRLTVV.

In this sample, this clonotype turned up many times. V is TRBV6-5 and J is TRBJ2-2; D gene uncertain. The CDR3 runs 12 residues. Germline-derived CDR1 and CDR2 are MNHEY and SVGAGI. V lost 3 bases and J 5 bases, leaving 4 bases between the germline ends. CDR3 region: CASSYWTGELFF. DNA for the CDR3: TGTGCCAGCAGTTATTGGACCGGGGAGCTGTTTTTT.

This rearrangement joins TRBV12-3 or TRBV12-4 to TRBJ1-5, with no clear D. The CDR3 consists of 15 residues. Trimming removed 3 bases from V and 7 bases from J, with 16 bases in between. CDR3 region: CASSFSRPAEQPQHF. CDR3 bases: TGTGCCAGCAGTTTTAGTAGGCCGGCGGAACAGCCCCAGCATTTT.

This clonotype was recorded at least ten times. This chain connects TRBV12-3 or TRBV12-4 to TRBJ2-3; TRBD2 might be the D (5 bases). The CDR3 length is 15 residues. The V and J ends lost 8 bases and 0 bases respectively, with 15 bases between them. The CDR3 protein is CASSLVTTSTDTQYF. The DNA for the CDR3 is TGTGCCAGCTCCCTGGTGACTACTAGCACAGATACGCAGTATTTT.

In this sample, this clonotype turned up a few times. This sequence joins TRBV20-1 and TRBJ2-7, with 7 bases matching TRBD2. The trim removed 5 bases at V and 1 base at J, leaving 17 bases unmatched. CDR1 and CDR2 (germline): DFQATT, SNEGSKA (reference sequence). This CDR3 spans 17 amino acids. CDR3 sequence (DNA): TGCAGTGCTCGCAGCGGACTAGGCGATGTAGGGTCCTACGAGCAGTACTTC. It encodes CSARSGLGDVGSYEQYF.

V and J are TRBV20-1 and TRBJ2-4; 11 bases map to TRBD2. The CDR3 is 15 amino acids. V lost 0 bases to trimming and J lost 8 bases; unmatched junction nucleotides: 6. Germline V CDR1 and CDR2: DFQATT, SNEGSKA (reference sequence). The CDR3 region is CSARDRLAGIHIQYF. In DNA form, the CDR3 reads TGCAGTGCTAGAGATCGACTAGCGGGAATACACATTCAGTACTTC.

This clonotype turned up a few times. The gene calls are TRBV14 and TRBJ2-7; D is uncertain. CDR3 length: 16 amino acids. CDR1 is SGHDN, CDR2 FVKESK, per germline. V was cut by 1 base and J by 5 bases, with 18 bases left in between. The DNA of the CDR3 is TGTGCCAGCAGCCAAGGAATTAGTCTAGGATACAACGAGCAGTACTTC. This sequence encodes CASSQGISLGYNEQYF.

Ten or more counts support this clonotype. The CDR3 nucleotides read TGTGCCAGCAGCGTAGCCGGGCTAGACACCGGGGAGCTGTTTTTT. The encoded protein is CASSVAGLDTGELFF. The rearrangement uses TRBV9 and TRBJ2-2; D call uncertain. Trimming stripped 0 bases from V and 3 bases from J, with 9 bases between. The CDR3 has 15 residues. Germline V gene sequence: CDR1 SGDLS, CDR2 YYNGEE.

Ten or more counts support this clonotype. V and J are TRBV9 and TRBJ2-7; 7 bases agree with TRBD1. Germline CDR1 is SGDLS and CDR2 is YYNGEE. With V trimmed by 0 bases and J by 2 bases, 8 bases remained unmatched. The CDR3 loop spans 16 amino acids. This chain's CDR3 is CASSVGQGGPTYEQYF. DNA for the CDR3: TGTGCCAGCAGCGTAGGCCAAGGGGGCCCCACCTACGAGCAGTACTTC.

This clonotype was seen more than once but under ten times. V is TRBV27 and J is TRBJ2-7; 9 nucleotides align to TRBD2. This CDR3 has 14 amino acids. Germline trimming cut 4 bases from V and 5 bases from J; bases unmatched to any gene: 6. The germline gives CDR1 MNHEY, CDR2 SMNVEV (reference sequence). The CDR3, as DNA: TGTGCCAGCAGTTCGGCGGGAGGGCCGAACGAGCAGTACTTC. Translated: CASSSAGGPNEQYF.

CDR3: CATKAGETQYF. The CDR3 nucleotides are TGTGCCACCAAAGCTGGAGAGACCCAGTACTTC. The rearrangement links TRBV24-1 to TRBJ2-5; no clear D gene. The V gene lost 8 bases and the J gene lost 4 bases, with 7 bases spanning the gap. This CDR3 region has 11 residues. Germline V gene sequence: CDR1 KGHDR, CDR2 SFDVKD.

A word on this clonotype: The junction departs from germline at one end; a sequencing error may be responsible. The chain has TRBV7-2 and TRBJ2-2; maybe TRBD2 (5 bases). The CDR3 runs 15 residues. The V gene's germline CDR1 is SGHTA and CDR2 FQGNSA. CDR3 sequence reads: CASSLGTSPPGELFF. The CDR3 coding sequence is TGTGCCAGCAGTTTAGGCACTAGTCCCCCCGGGGAGCTGTTTTTT.

Many counts were recorded for this clonotype. The rearrangement joins TRBV5-1 to TRBJ2-1, with TRBD1 matching over 9 bases. Germline assignment: CDR1 SGHRS and CDR2 YFSETQ. There are 15 residues in the CDR3. The V and J ends lost 4 bases and 3 bases, in that order; junction bases with no gene match: 5. The CDR3 sequence: CASSPGTGYYNEQFF. The DNA for the CDR3 is TGCGCCAGCAGCCCAGGGACAGGGTACTACAATGAGCAGTTCTTC.

This clonotype was seen repeatedly, ten times or more. The V gene is TRBV7-2, the J gene TRBJ2-3; no clear D gene. V was pared by 0 bases and J by 11 bases, with 6 bases between. This CDR3 is built from 11 residues. Germline V gene lookup returns CDR1 SGHTA and CDR2 FQGNSA. The CDR3 region has the DNA TGTGCCAGCAGCTTAGCCGTAATGCAGTATTTT. Translating it yields CASSLAVMQYF.

V gene TRBV29-1 combines with J gene TRBJ2-3; 7 nucleotides line up with TRBD2. The trim removed 7 bases at V and 4 bases at J, leaving 8 bases unmatched. The V gene's germline CDR1 is SQVTM and CDR2 ANQGSEA. The CDR3 runs to 13 residues. The CDR3: CSATREHPDTQYF. For the CDR3, the DNA is TGCAGCGCTACGCGGGAGCACCCAGATACGCAGTATTTT.

The V and J genes are TRBV5-1 and TRBJ2-5, with TRBD1 matching over 9 bases. V shed 0 bases, J shed 5 bases, and the junction held 8 bases outside the gene matches. The length of the CDR3 is 16 residues. CDR1 is SGHRS, CDR2 YFSETQ, per germline. The CDR3 region is CASSLATDRGWETQYF. In nucleotides, the CDR3 is TGCGCCAGCAGCTTGGCCACGGACAGGGGATGGGAGACCCAGTACTTC.

Details on this clonotype: It may be a read error: a sequence one base away is much more abundant. The chain combines TRBV3-1 with TRBJ2-7, with D possibly TRBD2 on 6 matching bases. The CDR3 sequence is 15 residues long. V dropped 1 base and J dropped 5 bases, with 15 bases sitting between them. Germline V lookup: CDR1 LGHDT, CDR2 YNNKEL (reference sequence). This chain's CDR3 is CASSQVGRGTDEQYF. Written as DNA, the CDR3 is TGTGCCAGCAGCCAAGTGGGGCGGGGTACCGACGAGCAGTACTTC.

This clonotype was seen a handful of times. This sequence joins TRBV5-4 and TRBJ2-5; TRBD2 is a possible D gene (6 bases). Germline CDR1 reads SGHNT; CDR2 reads YYREEE (reference sequence). This CDR3 comprises 15 residues. The V end was cut by 1 base, the J end by 1 base, with 11 bases between. CDR3 nucleotide sequence: TGTGCCAGCAGCTTGTACAAGGAGGGCCAAGAGACCCAGTACTTC. It is translated as CASSLYKEGQETQYF.

V is TRBV7-8 and J is TRBJ2-1; 13 bases agree with TRBD2. Per germline, CDR1 SGHVS and CDR2 FQNEAQ. J gave up 7 bases and V 5 bases, and 17 bases lay outside the gene matches. CDR3 size: 19 residues. DNA of the CDR3: TGTGCCAGCAGCCCTCGACTAGCGGGAGGCCAAGAGGGATGGAATGAGCAGTTCTTC. This sequence encodes CASSPRLAGGQEGWNEQFF.